This T cell receptor (beta chain) was identified during a study of patients and donors after allogeneic stem cell transplantation. MiXCR was run by TCRdb on the RT-PCR reads, yielding one entry per CDR3 protein. The table has approximately 140,000 distinct CDR3 sequences, 30% to 45% seen once. This clonotype was detected only a few times. Sequenced sample: blood, either unsorted or a sorted T cell fraction (not recorded which). The TCR sequence derives from a human donor who was either an allogeneic HSCT recipient or a stem cell or donor lymphocyte infusion donor (not recorded which). It is not recorded whose cells these are; they may come from a transplant donor.

CDR3 in DNA: TGTGCCACAGGACAGGGGGTCTATGGCTACACCTTC. Protein sequence: CATGQGVYGYTF. The chain carries TRBV28 and TRBJ1-2; TRBD1 aligns across 10 bases. After removal of 10 bases from V and 4 bases from J, the junction contained 3 bases not matched to a gene. Germline CDR1 reads MDHEN; CDR2 reads SYDVKM. This CDR3 has 12 residues.